This T cell receptor beta chain was documented in a study of blood T cell repertoires in COVID-19. About the research overall: Acute and convalescent COVID-19 specimens originated in the United States, Italy and Spain. Sample material is recorded as cDNA or gDNA derived from T cells, B-cell-depleted T cells, or PBMCs.

Trimming cost V 6 bases and J 9 bases, with 15 bases left between them. The CDR3 sequence is 13 residues long. Germline assignment: CDR1 SGHVS and CDR2 FNYEAQ. Patients in Seattle were enrolled during active infection, then followed longitudinally. Original analysis: It was from reference gene primer amplification that nucleated cell counts were estimated. Clones were read by immunoSEQ multiplex PCR, and TCRdb kept only the in-frame ones, dropping some. Clone size and V and J calls were adopted from that table, with D and trimming inferred from the DNA. Among around 60,000 clones listed, approximately 81% were seen once.

The receptor was derived from a man aged 55 to 70 with COVID-19, enrolled during active disease. The V gene is TRBV7-6, the J gene TRBJ1-5; D is unclear. Sequences were obtained from peripheral blood. This CDR3 reads CASSLRVDGPQHF. CDR3 bases: TGTGCCAGCAGTCTGAGGGTGGATGGGCCCCAGCATTTT.